This T cell receptor beta chain originates from a study of cytomegalovirus exposure and HLA in healthy donors. CDR1 and CDR2 (germline): SGHVS, FNYEAQ. Trimming cost V 1 base and J 0 bases, with 16 bases left between them. The length of the CDR3 is 19 residues. Vbeta (60) and Jbeta (13) primers were used in the PCR. Assay used: immunoSEQ multiplex PCR; TCRdb lists only in-frame clones, some missing. The data contain over 100,000 clones, 81% of them singletons. This clone was detected a few times. Its antigen is not known. The study, taken as a whole, reports: A later analysis linked a missense variant in DCLRE1C to the trimming of TCR beta V and J genes. A list of 150 to 200 TCR beta chains associated with cytomegalovirus was given.

Sequencing was carried out using PBMCs. This chain connects TRBV7-6 to TRBJ1-6; D is perhaps TRBD1 (5 bases). The TCR was taken from a woman aged 30 to 39 in good health and CMV-seronegative. The CDR3 DNA reads as TGTGCCAGCAGCTTAGAGGCTAGGCAGGGTTACTCCTATAATTCACCCCTCCACTTT. This gives the protein CASSLEARQGYSYNSPLHF.